This T cell receptor beta chain came from a study of breast tumors, draining lymph nodes, adjacent tissues. The study, taken as a whole, reports: Tumor T cell lymph node origin was a supported hypothesis, not proven. Findings are consistent with lymph node origin and intratumoral expansion of most tumor T cells. Tumor repertoires ranked between lymph nodes and nontumor tissue in diversity, with V and J gene preferences. Luminal-like breast cancer showed significantly greater tumor-nontumor repertoire similarity than basal-like breast cancer did.

This CDR3 comprises 23 residues. CDR1 SGHRS and CDR2 YFSETQ come from the germline V gene. After removal of 1 base from V and 3 bases from J, the junction contained 26 bases not matched to a gene. TCRdb passed the multiplex PCR reads through MiXCR, listing each CDR3 protein once. The data contain about 19,000 distinct CDR3 sequences, roughly 43% of them singletons. This clonotype was seen repeatedly, ten times or more. Antigen unknown. The sample was breast tumor tissue. This TCR was sampled from a female donor with breast cancer. Some clones in this sample may be carry-over from other donors' samples. The V gene is TRBV5-1, the J gene TRBJ2-1, with 9 positions matching TRBD2. The CDR3 protein is CASSLKMIIATNDSSGNYNEQFF. The DNA for the CDR3 is TGCGCCAGCAGCTTGAAAATGATTATCGCGACCAACGACTCTAGCGGGAACTACAATGAGCAGTTCTTC. The variable domain in full, with the rest retrieved from reference TRBV5-1 and TRBJ2-1, is KAGVTQTPRYLIKTRGQQVTLSCSPISGHRSVSWYQQTPGQGLQFLFEYFSETQRNKGNFPGRFSGRQFSNSRSEMNVSTLELGDSALYLCASSLKMIIATNDSSGNYNEQFFGPGTRLTVL.